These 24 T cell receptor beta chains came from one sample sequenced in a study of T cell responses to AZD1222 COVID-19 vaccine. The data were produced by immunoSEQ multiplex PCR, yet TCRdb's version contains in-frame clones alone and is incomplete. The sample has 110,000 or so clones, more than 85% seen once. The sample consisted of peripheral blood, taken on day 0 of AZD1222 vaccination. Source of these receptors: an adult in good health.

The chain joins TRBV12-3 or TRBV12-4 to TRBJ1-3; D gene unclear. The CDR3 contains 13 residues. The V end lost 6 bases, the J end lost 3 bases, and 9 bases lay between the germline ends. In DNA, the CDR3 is TGTGCCAGCAGCGTTTCGGGTGGAAACACCATATATTTT. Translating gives CASSVSGGNTIYF.

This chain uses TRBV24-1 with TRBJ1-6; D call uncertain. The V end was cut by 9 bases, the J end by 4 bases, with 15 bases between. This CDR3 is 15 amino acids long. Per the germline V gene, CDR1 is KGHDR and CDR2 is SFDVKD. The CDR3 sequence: CATPFRTDYNSPLHF. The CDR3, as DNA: TGTGCCACCCCCTTTAGAACAGATTATAATTCACCCCTCCACTTT.

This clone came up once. The CDR3 loop is CASSYFGEIGVKLFF. In nucleotides, the CDR3 is TGTGCCAGCAGTTACTTCGGAGAAATAGGAGTAAAACTGTTTTTT. The gene calls are TRBV6-2 or TRBV6-3 and TRBJ1-4; D gene unclear. V was pared by 1 base and J by 10 bases, with 16 bases between. Germline assignment: CDR1 MNHEY and CDR2 SVGEGT. This CDR3 has 15 residues.

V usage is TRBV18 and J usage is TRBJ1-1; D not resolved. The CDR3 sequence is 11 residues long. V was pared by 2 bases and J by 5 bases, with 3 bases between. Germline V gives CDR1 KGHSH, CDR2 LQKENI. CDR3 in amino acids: CASSPMTEAFF. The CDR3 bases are TGTGCCAGCTCACCAATGACTGAAGCTTTCTTT. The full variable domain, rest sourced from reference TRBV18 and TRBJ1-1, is NAGVMQNPRHLVRRRGQEARLRCSPMKGHSHVYWYRQLPEEGLKFMVYLQKENIIDESGMPKERFSAEFPKEGPSILRIQQVVRGDSAAYFCASSPMTEAFFGQGTRLTVV.

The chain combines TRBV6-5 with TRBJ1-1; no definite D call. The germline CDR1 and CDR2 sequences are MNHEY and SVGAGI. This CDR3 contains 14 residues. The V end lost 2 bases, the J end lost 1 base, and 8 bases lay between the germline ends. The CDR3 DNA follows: TGTGCCAGCAGTTACGGGCAGTCGAACACTGAAGCTTTCTTT. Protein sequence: CASSYGQSNTEAFF.

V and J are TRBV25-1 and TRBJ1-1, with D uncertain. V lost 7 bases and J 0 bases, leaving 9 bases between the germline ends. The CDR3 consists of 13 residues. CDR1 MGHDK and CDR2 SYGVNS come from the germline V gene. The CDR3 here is CASMHSLNTEAFF. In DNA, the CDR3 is TGTGCCAGCATGCACAGCCTGAACACTGAAGCTTTCTTT.

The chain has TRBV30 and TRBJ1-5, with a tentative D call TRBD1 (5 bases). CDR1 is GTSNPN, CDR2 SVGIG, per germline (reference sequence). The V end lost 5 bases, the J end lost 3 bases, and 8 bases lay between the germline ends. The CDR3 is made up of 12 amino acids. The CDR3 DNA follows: TGTGCCTGGGGGGACTTCAATCAGCCCCAGCATTTT. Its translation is CAWGDFNQPQHF. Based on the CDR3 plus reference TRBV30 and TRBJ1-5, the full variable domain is SQTIHQWPATLVQPVGSPLSLECTVEGTSNPNLYWYRQAAGRGLQLLFYSVGIGQISSEVPQNLSASRPQDRQFILSSKKLLLSDSGFYLCAWGDFNQPQHFGDGTRLSIL.

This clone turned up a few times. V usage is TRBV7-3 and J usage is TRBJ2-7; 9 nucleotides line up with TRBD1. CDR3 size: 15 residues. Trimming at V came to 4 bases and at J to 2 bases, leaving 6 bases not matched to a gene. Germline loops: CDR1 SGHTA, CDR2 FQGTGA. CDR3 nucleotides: TGTGCCAGCAGCTCCCCCGGACAGGGGACCTACGAGCAGTACTTC. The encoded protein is CASSSPGQGTYEQYF.

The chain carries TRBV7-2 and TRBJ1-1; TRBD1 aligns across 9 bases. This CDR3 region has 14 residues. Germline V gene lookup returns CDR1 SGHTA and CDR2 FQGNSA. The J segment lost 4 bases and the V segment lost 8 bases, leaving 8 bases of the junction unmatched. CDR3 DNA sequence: TGTGCCAGCGGCCCCGACAGGGGGAGCACTGAAGCTTTCTTT. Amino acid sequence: CASGPDRGSTEAFF.

CDR3 protein: CASGFAPYNEQFF. The CDR3 nucleotides are TGTGCTAGTGGTTTTGCTCCCTACAATGAGCAGTTCTTC. The J gene is TRBJ2-1, the V gene TRBV12-5; D not certain. Germline V lookup: CDR1 LGHNT, CDR2 FRNRAP. Trimming shortened V by 3 bases and J by 2 bases, and 5 bases separated the two germline ends. The CDR3 is 13 residues long.

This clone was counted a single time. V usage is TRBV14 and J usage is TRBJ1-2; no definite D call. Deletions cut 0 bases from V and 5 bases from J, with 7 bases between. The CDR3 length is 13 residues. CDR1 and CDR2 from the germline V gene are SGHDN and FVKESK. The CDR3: CASSQEHSYGYTF. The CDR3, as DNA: TGTGCCAGCAGCCAAGAACATTCGTATGGCTACACCTTC.

The CDR3 DNA follows: TGTGCCAGCAAAGGGGACAGAAGAGGGGGCTACACCTTC. Its translation is CASKGDRRGGYTF. The genes are TRBV7-2 and TRBJ1-2; 7 bases agree with TRBD1. V shed 7 bases, J shed 8 bases, and the junction held 10 bases outside the gene matches. From germline, CDR1 is SGHTA and CDR2 FQGNSA. The CDR3 is 13 residues long.

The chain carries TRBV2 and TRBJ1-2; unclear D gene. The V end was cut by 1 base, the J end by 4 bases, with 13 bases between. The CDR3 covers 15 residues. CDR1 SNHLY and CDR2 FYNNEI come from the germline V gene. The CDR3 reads CASSEGSPHLYGYTF. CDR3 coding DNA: TGTGCCAGCAGTGAAGGTTCCCCTCACCTCTATGGCTACACCTTC.

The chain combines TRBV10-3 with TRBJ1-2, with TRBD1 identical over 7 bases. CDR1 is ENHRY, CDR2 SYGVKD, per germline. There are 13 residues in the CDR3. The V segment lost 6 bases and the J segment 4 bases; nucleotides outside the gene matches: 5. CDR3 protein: CAIRYRTGYGYTF. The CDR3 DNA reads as TGTGCCATCAGGTACCGGACAGGCTATGGCTACACCTTC.

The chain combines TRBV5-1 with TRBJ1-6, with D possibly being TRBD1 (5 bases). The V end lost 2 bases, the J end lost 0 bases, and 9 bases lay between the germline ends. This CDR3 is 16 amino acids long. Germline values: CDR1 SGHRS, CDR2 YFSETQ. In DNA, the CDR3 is TGCGCCAGCAGCTTTTTGGGGCGCTCCTATAATTCACCCCTCCACTTT. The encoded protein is CASSFLGRSYNSPLHF.

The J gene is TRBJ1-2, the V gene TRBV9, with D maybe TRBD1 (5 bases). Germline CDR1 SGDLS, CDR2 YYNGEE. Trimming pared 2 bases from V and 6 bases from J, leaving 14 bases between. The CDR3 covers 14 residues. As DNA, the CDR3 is TGTGCCAGCAGCGTGAAGTTCAGGGAGGATGGCTACACCTTC. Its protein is CASSVKFREDGYTF.

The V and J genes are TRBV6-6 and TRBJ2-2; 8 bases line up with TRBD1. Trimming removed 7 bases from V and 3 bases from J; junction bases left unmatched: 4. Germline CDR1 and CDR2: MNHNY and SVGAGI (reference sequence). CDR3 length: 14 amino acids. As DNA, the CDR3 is TGTGCCAGCAACCAGGACAGGGACACCGGGGAGCTGTTTTTT. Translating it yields CASNQDRDTGELFF.

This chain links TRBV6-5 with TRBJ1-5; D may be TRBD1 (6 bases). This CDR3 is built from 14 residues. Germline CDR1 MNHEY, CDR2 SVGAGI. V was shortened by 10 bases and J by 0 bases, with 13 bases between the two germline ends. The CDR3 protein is CAIQGPYSNQPQHF. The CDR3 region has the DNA TGTGCCATACAGGGACCGTATAGCAATCAGCCCCAGCATTTT.

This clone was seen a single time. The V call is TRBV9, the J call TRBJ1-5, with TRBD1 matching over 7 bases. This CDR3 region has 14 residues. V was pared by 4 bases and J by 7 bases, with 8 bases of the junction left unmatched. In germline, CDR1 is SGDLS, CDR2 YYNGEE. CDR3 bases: TGTGCCAGCAGCATCGGACAGGCAGACCAGCCCCAGCATTTT. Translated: CASSIGQADQPQHF. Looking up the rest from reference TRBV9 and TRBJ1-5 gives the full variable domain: DSGVTQTPKHLITATGQRVTLRCSPRSGDLSVYWYQQSLDQGLQFLIQYYNGEERAKGNILERFSAQQFPDLHSELNLSSLELGDSALYFCASSIGQADQPQHFGDGTRLSIL.

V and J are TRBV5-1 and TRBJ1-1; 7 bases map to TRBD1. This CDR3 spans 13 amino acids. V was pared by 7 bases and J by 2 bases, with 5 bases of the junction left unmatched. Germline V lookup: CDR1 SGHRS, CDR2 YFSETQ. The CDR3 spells CASGTGENTEAFF. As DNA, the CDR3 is TGCGCCAGCGGTACAGGGGAAAACACTGAAGCTTTCTTT. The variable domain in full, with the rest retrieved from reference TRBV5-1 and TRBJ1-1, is KAGVTQTPRYLIKTRGQQVTLSCSPISGHRSVSWYQQTPGQGLQFLFEYFSETQRNKGNFPGRFSGRQFSNSRSEMNVSTLELGDSALYLCASGTGENTEAFFGQGTRLTVV.

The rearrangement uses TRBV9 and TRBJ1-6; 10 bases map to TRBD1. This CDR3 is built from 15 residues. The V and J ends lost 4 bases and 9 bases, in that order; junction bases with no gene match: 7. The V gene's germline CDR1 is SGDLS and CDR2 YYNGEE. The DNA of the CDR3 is TGTGCCAGCAGCATCCGGACAGGGGGTTCTTCACCCCTCCACTTT. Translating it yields CASSIRTGGSSPLHF.

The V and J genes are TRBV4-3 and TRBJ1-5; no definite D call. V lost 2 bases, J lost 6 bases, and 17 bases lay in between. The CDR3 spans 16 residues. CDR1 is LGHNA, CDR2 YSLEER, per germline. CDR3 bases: TGCGCCAGCAGCCAAACCCTCACCGAGGCTAGTCAGCCCCAGCATTTT. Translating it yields CASSQTLTEASQPQHF.

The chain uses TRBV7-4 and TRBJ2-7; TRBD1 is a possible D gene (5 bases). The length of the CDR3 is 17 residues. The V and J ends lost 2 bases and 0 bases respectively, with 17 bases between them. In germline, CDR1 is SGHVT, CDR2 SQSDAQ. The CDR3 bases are TGTGCCAGCAGCTTAACAGGTTGGGCAGAGAGCTCCTACGAGCAGTACTTC. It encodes CASSLTGWAESSYEQYF.

In nucleotides, the CDR3 is TGTGCCAGCAGCTTCCGGGACAGATATGGCTACACCTTC. Translating gives CASSFRDRYGYTF. This chain links TRBV7-9 with TRBJ1-2; 7 nucleotides agree with TRBD1. J lost 5 bases, V lost 3 bases, and 3 bases had no gene match. Germline values: CDR1 SEHNR, CDR2 FQNEAQ (reference sequence). The CDR3 length is 13 residues.